A single sample is the source of the 11 T cell receptor beta chains below, sequenced in a study of T cells in Graves' hyperthyroidism and ophthalmopathy. RNA transcripts served as the template for amplifying TCR beta CDR3 regions. Carried out on the TCR CDR3, a first-round RT-PCR used the HTBI primer set. MiXCR, run by TCRdb on the multiplex PCR reads, gives a single entry per CDR3 protein. In the table there are 750,000 to 950,000 distinct CDR3 sequences, roughly 37% of which are singletons. Sequencing used blood. These receptors were collected from a man aged 18 to 29 with Graves' hyperthyroidism.

The chain combines TRBV30 with TRBJ1-4; 7 bases align to TRBD1. V dropped 7 bases and J dropped 1; count of bases not matched to a gene: 6. This CDR3 comprises 14 residues. CDR1 and CDR2 (germline): GTSNPN, SVGIG (reference sequence). In DNA, the CDR3 is TGTGCCTACGACAGGGTTGGAACTAATGAAAAACTGTTTTTT. Its protein is CAYDRVGTNEKLFF.

This clonotype was found a few times. This chain joins TRBV19 and TRBJ2-2; 11 positions agree with TRBD1. The CDR3 has 16 amino acids. Germline V gene lookup returns CDR1 LNHDA and CDR2 SQIVND (reference sequence). Trimming took 4 bases from V and 1 from J; bases not matched to a gene: 2. The CDR3 sequence is CASSRGTGGNTGELFF. The CDR3 DNA reads as TGTGCCAGTAGTAGGGGGACAGGGGGGAACACCGGGGAGCTGTTTTTT.

The rearrangement uses TRBV7-2 and TRBJ1-2; TRBD1 matches 7 bases. The CDR3 is 16 residues long. With V trimmed by 1 base and J by 4 bases, 9 bases remained unmatched. Germline V CDR1 and CDR2: SGHTA, FQGNSA. The CDR3 DNA is TGTGCCAGCAGCTTAGTTTCAGGGGGAGACGGCTATGGCTACACCTTC. Residues: CASSLVSGGDGYGYTF.

This clonotype was observed once. The chain carries TRBV29-1 and TRBJ2-7; D may be TRBD1 (7 bases). The CDR3 spans 14 residues. The V and J ends lost 6 bases and 1 base respectively, with 16 bases between them. Per germline, CDR1 SQVTM and CDR2 ANQGSEA. The CDR3 DNA sequence: TGCAGCGTCCAGGGGGGTCAAACTTCCTACGAGCAGTACTTC. Encoded protein: CSVQGGQTSYEQYF.

This chain connects TRBV28 to TRBJ2-7; weak D call: TRBD1 (6 bases). CDR1 and CDR2 from the germline V gene are MDHEN and SYDVKM. This CDR3 has 14 residues. V lost 10 bases and J 0 bases, leaving 16 bases between the germline ends. CDR3 nucleotides: TGTGCCACGACACAGGGTACTAGCTCCTACGAGCAGTACTTC. This gives the protein CATTQGTSSYEQYF.

This clonotype was observed a handful of times. This sequence joins TRBV7-2 and TRBJ1-3; a weak D match, TRBD1 (5 bases). This CDR3 is built from 14 residues. Germline CDR1 and CDR2: SGHTA and FQGNSA. With 6 bases removed from V and 2 bases from J, the gap between germline ends came to 11 bases. CDR3 nucleotide sequence: TGTGCCAGCAGTCCCACAGGCCCTGGAAACACCATATATTTT. Amino acids: CASSPTGPGNTIYF.

The gene calls are TRBV10-3 and TRBJ1-1; D possibly corresponds to TRBD1 (5 bases). V lost 2 bases and J 3 bases, leaving 7 bases between the germline ends. The CDR3 has 13 residues. Germline values: CDR1 ENHRY, CDR2 SYGVKD. The CDR3 is CAISELRDTEAFF. CDR3 nucleotides: TGTGCCATCAGTGAGCTCAGGGACACTGAAGCTTTCTTT.

This clonotype was counted many times. The genes are TRBV20-1 and TRBJ1-1; D is uncertain. The CDR3 has 9 residues. Trimming left V 3 bases short and J 10 bases short, with 6 bases between. From germline, CDR1 is DFQATT and CDR2 SNEGSKA (reference sequence). DNA for the CDR3: TGCAGTGCTAGTTCCCGAGCTTTCTTT. Translated: CSASSRAFF.

A word on this clonotype: A much larger clone lies a single base off, so this may be a read error. The rearrangement links TRBV19 to TRBJ2-5; D possibly matches TRBD1 or TRBD2 (5 bases each). The ends were cut back, 8 bases at V and 5 bases at J, with 15 bases in the middle. The CDR3 contains 13 residues. Germline V gene lookup returns CDR1 LNHDA and CDR2 SQIVND (reference sequence). In nucleotides, the CDR3 is TGTGCCAGTTCCGACCGGGACGGCGAGACCCAGTACTTC. Its translation is CASSDRDGETQYF.

About this clonotype: This sequence may be a read error, since a much larger clone differs from it by one base. The chain couples TRBV19 to TRBJ2-5; TRBD2 matches at 10 bases. Trimming removed 5 bases from V and 8 bases from J; junction bases left unmatched: 11. The CDR3 totals 15 residues. Per germline, CDR1 LNHDA and CDR2 SQIVND (reference sequence). For the CDR3, the DNA is TGTGCCAGTAGTCCCTGGGTAGCGGGGGGTGTAACCCAGTACTTC. Encoded protein: CASSPWVAGGVTQYF. The entire variable domain, with the rest obtained from reference TRBV19 and TRBJ2-5, is as follows: DGGITQSPKYLFRKEGQNVTLSCEQNLNHDAMYWYRQDPGQGLRLIYYSQIVNDFQKGDIAEGYSVSREKKESFPLTVTSAQKNPTAFYLCASSPWVAGGVTQYFGPGTRLLVL.

This clonotype was observed a few times. The chain employs TRBV20-1 and TRBJ2-5; 8 bases match TRBD1. V trimming: 4 bases; J trimming: 2 bases; junction bases outside the gene matches: 6. CDR3 length: 14 amino acids. CDR1 is DFQATT and CDR2 is SNEGSKA in the germline V gene (reference sequence). The CDR3: CSAIRGQGQETQYF. The CDR3 DNA reads TGCAGTGCTATCCGAGGACAGGGTCAAGAGACCCAGTACTTC.